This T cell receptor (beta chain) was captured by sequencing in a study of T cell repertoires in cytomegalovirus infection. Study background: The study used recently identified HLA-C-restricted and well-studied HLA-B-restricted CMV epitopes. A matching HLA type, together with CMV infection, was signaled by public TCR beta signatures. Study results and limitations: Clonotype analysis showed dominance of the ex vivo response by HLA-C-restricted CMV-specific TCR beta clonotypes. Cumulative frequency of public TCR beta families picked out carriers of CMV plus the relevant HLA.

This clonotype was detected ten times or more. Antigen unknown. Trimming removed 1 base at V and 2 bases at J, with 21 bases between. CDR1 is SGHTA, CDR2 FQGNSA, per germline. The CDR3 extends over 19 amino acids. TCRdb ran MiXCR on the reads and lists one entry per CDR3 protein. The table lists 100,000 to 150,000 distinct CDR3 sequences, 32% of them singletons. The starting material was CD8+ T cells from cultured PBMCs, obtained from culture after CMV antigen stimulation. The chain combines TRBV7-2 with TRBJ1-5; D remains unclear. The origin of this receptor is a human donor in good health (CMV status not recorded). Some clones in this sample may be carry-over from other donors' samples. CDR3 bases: TGTGCCAGCAGCTTAGTAGGCTCCTTAGCGGGTTCAGGCAATCAGCCCCAGCATTTT. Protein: CASSLVGSLAGSGNQPQHF.